Listed below are T cell receptor beta chains from one sample, sequenced in a study of blood T cell repertoires in COVID-19. Sequencing used immunoSEQ multiplex PCR; TCRdb keeps in-frame clones, though not all of them. The table shows over 250,000 clones, with approximately 90% occurring only once. Sequenced material: PBMCs or T cells enriched from blood (not recorded which). These receptors came from a woman between 55 and 75 years old in a cohort exposed to, infected with or recovered from COVID-19 (not recorded which). CDR3s leave out the opening cysteine and the closing phenylalanine or tryptophan.

J gene	CDR3 length	V gene	CDR3 protein
TRBJ2-1	15	TRBV11-3	ASSPPGDSSSYNEQF
TRBJ2-7	12	TRBV5-4	ATAPVSQSYEQY
TRBJ2-7	14	TRBV7-9	ASSSFSTSGSNEQY
TRBJ2-7	12	TRBV6-1	ASSDSGRMYEQY
TRBJ2-4	12	TRBV14	ASSQGLAGNIQY
TRBJ2-5	14	TRBV7-3	ASSSGGLADQETQY
TRBJ1-4	18	TRBV4-3	ASSQDLGQTYIATNEKLF
TRBJ1-2	11	TRBV28	ASSTTPGYGYT
TRBJ2-7	14	TRBV11-2	ASSSVWRREVGEQY
TRBJ1-2	13	TRBV4-1	ASSSTGDLNYGYT
TRBJ2-7	12	TRBV11-2	ASSLELGGYEQY
TRBJ1-6	14	TRBV2	ASSENRGSYNSPLH
TRBJ1-2	13	TRBV7-8	ASSSAPGHGNGYT
TRBJ1-1	10	TRBV6-6	ASRGQNTEAF
TRBJ1-2	12	TRBV5-1	ASSLSGEREGYT
TRBJ2-4	11	TRBV7-9	ASSLSLENIQY
TRBJ2-7	15	TRBV7-9	ASSLEPGQAWGYEQY
TRBJ2-3	13	TRBV19	ASAAGQGHTDTQY
TRBJ2-5	8	TRBV20-1	SAPLGTQY
TRBJ2-7	10	TRBV5-1	ASSSQGYEQY
TRBJ1-5	16	TRBV11-2	ASSLRGGAGYSNQPQH
TRBJ2-7	13	TRBV28	ASSPGGADFVEQY
TRBJ2-2	13	TRBV6-6	ASSHLLAATGELF
TRBJ1-2	11	TRBV6-5	ASRSRGDYGYT
TRBJ2-5	12	TRBV4-3	ASSQGAGGETQY
TRBJ1-6	12	TRBV3-1/TRBV3-2	ASSQGQYNSPLH
TRBJ1-6	15	TRBV15	ATSWTGGSSYNSPLH